The 18 T cell receptor beta chains listed next were all sequenced from one sample in a study of regulatory dendritic cells for organ transplantation. The table came from immunoSEQ multiplex PCR; TCRdb's copy has only in-frame clones and leaves some out. This sample carries 30,000 or so clones, roughly 85% of them seen once, and the ten largest clones take about 0.095%. The sample comprised naive CD4+ T cells from blood. Subset noted: CD45RA+ naive T cells. These receptors all stem from a human donor in good health.

The genes are TRBV6-5 and TRBJ2-7; 7 positions agree with TRBD2. Germline assignment: CDR1 MNHEY and CDR2 SVGAGI. This CDR3 region has 12 residues. CDR3 sequence: CAAGRGSYEQYF. Written as DNA, the CDR3 is TGTGCAGCAGGGAGGGGCTCCTACGAGCAGTACTTC.

The chain uses TRBV19 and TRBJ2-2; TRBD2 might be the D (5 bases). Per the germline V gene, CDR1 is LNHDA and CDR2 is SQIVND (reference sequence). This CDR3 is 15 amino acids long. V was cut by 0 bases and J by 2 bases, with 7 bases left in between. In nucleotides, the CDR3 is TGTGCCAGTAGTATAGAAGGGAGTAACACCGGGGAGCTGTTTTTT. This gives the protein CASSIEGSNTGELFF.

V gene TRBV18 combines with J gene TRBJ2-5, with D unresolved. Between the trimmed V and J ends, which lost 5 bases and 2 bases, there was a span of 15 bases. The CDR3 totals 15 residues. Germline loops: CDR1 KGHSH, CDR2 LQKENI. CDR3 nucleotide sequence: TGTGCCAGCTCATTACCAGGTCTCCGGCAAGAGACCCAGTACTTC. Translation gives CASSLPGLRQETQYF. The full variable domain, rest sourced from reference TRBV18 and TRBJ2-5, is NAGVMQNPRHLVRRRGQEARLRCSPMKGHSHVYWYRQLPEEGLKFMVYLQKENIIDESGMPKERFSAEFPKEGPSILRIQQVVRGDSAAYFCASSLPGLRQETQYFGPGTRLLVL.

The chain uses TRBV5-1 and TRBJ2-2; D perhaps matches TRBD1 (6 bases). The CDR3 is made up of 16 amino acids. V lost 3 bases and J 4 bases, leaving 16 bases between the germline ends. Germline loops: CDR1 SGHRS, CDR2 YFSETQ. The CDR3 DNA is TGCGCCAGCAGCTACCCCAGGGGTGTAAGCACCGGGGAGCTGTTTTTT. Its protein product is CASSYPRGVSTGELFF. The complete variable domain, with remaining parts taken from reference TRBV5-1 and TRBJ2-2, reads KAGVTQTPRYLIKTRGQQVTLSCSPISGHRSVSWYQQTPGQGLQFLFEYFSETQRNKGNFPGRFSGRQFSNSRSEMNVSTLELGDSALYLCASSYPRGVSTGELFFGEGSRLTVL.

This clone was counted once. The V and J genes are TRBV19 and TRBJ1-1, with D perhaps matching TRBD1 (6 bases). Germline CDR1 is LNHDA and CDR2 is SQIVND (reference sequence). V dropped 7 bases and J dropped 0 bases, with 15 bases sitting between them. CDR3 length: 15 residues. In DNA, the CDR3 is TGTGCCAGTACCGAGCAGGGGACCATGAACACTGAAGCTTTCTTT. Translated: CASTEQGTMNTEAFF.

The rearrangement joins TRBV7-8 to TRBJ2-6; 8 nucleotides match TRBD1. The CDR3 loop spans 15 amino acids. The trim removed 5 bases at V and 4 bases at J, leaving 4 bases unmatched. CDR1 is SGHVS and CDR2 is FQNEAQ in the germline V gene. The CDR3 DNA reads as TGTGCCAGCAGCGCCAGGGGGCTCGGGGCCAACGTCCTGACTTTC. As protein: CASSARGLGANVLTF.

The chain recombines TRBV2 with TRBJ1-5; D is unresolved. V shed 3 bases and J shed 5 bases, with 8 bases lying between them. Germline V gene data show CDR1 as SNHLY and CDR2 as FYNNEI. CDR3 length: 13 residues. The CDR3 protein is CASSDLNYQPQHF. The CDR3 DNA follows: TGTGCCAGCAGTGACTTAAATTATCAGCCCCAGCATTTT. Together with reference TRBV2 and TRBJ1-5, the CDR3 gives the full variable domain: EPEVTQTPSHQVTQMGQEVILRCVPISNHLYFYWYRQILGQKVEFLVSFYNNEISEKSEIFDDQFSVERPDGSNFTLKIRSTKLEDSAMYFCASSDLNYQPQHFGDGTRLSIL.

This chain uses TRBV7-2 with TRBJ2-7; D might be TRBD2 (6 bases). The CDR3 extends over 14 amino acids. V was cut by 1 base and J by 4 bases, with 11 bases left in between. Germline CDR1 reads SGHTA; CDR2 reads FQGNSA. The chain's CDR3 is CASSLGWGDYEQYF. CDR3 DNA sequence: TGTGCCAGCAGCTTAGGGTGGGGGGATTACGAGCAGTACTTC.

The chain recombines TRBV7-2 with TRBJ1-2; D is uncertain. CDR1 and CDR2 (germline): SGHTA, FQGNSA. With 5 bases removed from V and 6 bases from J, the gap between germline ends came to 13 bases. The CDR3 covers 13 residues. The CDR3 DNA is TGTGCCAGCAGCCCCCGCAGATTGGATGGCTACACCTTC. It yields the protein CASSPRRLDGYTF.

This clone was detected only once. This chain joins TRBV10-3 and TRBJ2-6; D call uncertain. The CDR3 length is 18 residues. Trimming removed 5 bases at V and 5 bases at J, with 22 bases between. Germline CDR1 reads ENHRY; CDR2 reads SYGVKD. CDR3 nucleotide sequence: TGTGCCATCAGTCTTCTGTCCTGTATACAAAGTCGGGCCAACGTCCTGACTTTC. Protein product: CAISLLSCIQSRANVLTF.

The CDR3 is CAISESGGAGEKLFF. Here the CDR3 DNA reads TGTGCCATCAGTGAGTCTGGAGGGGCGGGTGAAAAACTGTTTTTT. The chain has TRBV10-3 and TRBJ1-4, with D perhaps matching TRBD1 (5 bases). V lost 0 bases and J lost 7, with 12 bases in between. CDR1 and CDR2 (germline): ENHRY, SYGVKD. The CDR3 is 15 amino acids.

The chain couples TRBV27 to TRBJ2-5; 7 positions match TRBD2. J was trimmed by 2 bases and V by 5 bases; bases with no gene match: 8. The CDR3 runs 15 residues. The V gene's germline CDR1 is MNHEY and CDR2 SMNVEV (reference sequence). CDR3 in DNA: TGTGCCAGCAGTCCTTCGGGGGGACTTCAAGAGACCCAGTACTTC. This codes for CASSPSGGLQETQYF.

The chain is built from TRBV5-1 and TRBJ2-7; D is perhaps TRBD1 (5 bases). CDR3 length equals 15 residues. Germline CDR1 SGHRS, CDR2 YFSETQ. V shed 2 bases and J shed 2 bases, with 14 bases lying between them. This CDR3 reads CASSLGDINPYEQYF. For the CDR3, the DNA is TGCGCCAGCAGCTTAGGGGATATAAATCCCTACGAGCAGTACTTC. Variable domain in full (rest from reference TRBV5-1 and TRBJ2-7): KAGVTQTPRYLIKTRGQQVTLSCSPISGHRSVSWYQQTPGQGLQFLFEYFSETQRNKGNFPGRFSGRQFSNSRSEMNVSTLELGDSALYLCASSLGDINPYEQYFGPGTRLTVT.

Only a few counts were recorded for this clone. CDR3 amino acids: CASSTQGRQPQHF. The CDR3 DNA is TGTGCCAGCAGTACACAGGGTCGTCAGCCCCAGCATTTT. The chain recombines TRBV6-5 with TRBJ1-5; D perhaps matches TRBD1 (6 bases). The CDR3 totals 13 residues. Trimming took 5 bases from V and 6 from J, leaving 11 bases between them. Germline V gives CDR1 MNHEY, CDR2 SVGAGI.

The rearrangement uses TRBV4-2 and TRBJ2-2, with 7 bases that match TRBD1. J gave up 2 bases and V 1 base, and 4 bases lay outside the gene matches. The CDR3 sequence is 16 residues long. Germline values: CDR1 LGHNA, CDR2 YNFKEQ. In nucleotides, the CDR3 is TGTGCCAGCAGCCAAGGGGACAGAGACAACACCGGGGAGCTGTTTTTT. This sequence encodes CASSQGDRDNTGELFF.

The V and J genes are TRBV7-2 and TRBJ2-1, with 7 bases identical to TRBD2. CDR3 length equals 14 residues. Germline V lookup: CDR1 SGHTA, CDR2 FQGNSA. The CDR3 region has the DNA TGTGCAGAAGTTAATGGGGGGGGTTACAATGAGCAGTTCTTC. Its protein is CAEVNGGGYNEQFF.

The chain joins TRBV6-5 to TRBJ1-1, with D uncertain. The CDR3 has 13 residues. Germline values: CDR1 MNHEY, CDR2 SVGAGI. Trimming shortened V by 5 bases and J by 0 bases, and 7 bases separated the two germline ends. CDR3 sequence: CASSGHLNTEAFF. The CDR3 coding sequence is TGTGCCAGCAGTGGGCACTTGAACACTGAAGCTTTCTTT.

CDR3 coding DNA: TGCGCCAGCAGCTTCGCAGGGGTTGAAAAACTGTTTTTT. This encodes CASSFAGVEKLFF. The gene calls are TRBV5-1 and TRBJ1-4; a weak D match, TRBD1 (6 bases). The CDR3 has 13 amino acids. Germline CDR1 and CDR2: SGHRS and YFSETQ. Deletions cut 2 bases from V and 7 bases from J, with 9 bases between.